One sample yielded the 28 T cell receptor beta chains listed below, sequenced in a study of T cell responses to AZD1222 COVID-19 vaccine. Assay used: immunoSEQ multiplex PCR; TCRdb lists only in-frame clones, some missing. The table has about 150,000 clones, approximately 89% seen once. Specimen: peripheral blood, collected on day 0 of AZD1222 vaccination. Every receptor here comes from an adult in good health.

CDR3 protein: CASSAGRNTEAFF. In DNA form, the CDR3 reads TGTGCCAGTAGTGCAGGGAGGAACACTGAAGCTTTCTTT. The genes are TRBV19 and TRBJ1-1; a possible D gene is TRBD1 (5 bases). There are 13 residues in the CDR3. Germline V gene sequence: CDR1 LNHDA, CDR2 SQIVND (reference sequence). With 5 bases removed from V and 1 base from J, the gap between germline ends came to 8 bases.

The CDR3 nucleotides read TGCGCCAGCACCCCGGAGGGACAGGGGTATAATTCACCCCTCCACTTT. Residues: CASTPEGQGYNSPLHF. The chain employs TRBV23-1 and TRBJ1-6; 10 positions agree with TRBD1. TRBV23-1 has ORF status, its function being uncertain. J lost 4 bases, V lost 7 bases, and 7 bases had no gene match. The CDR3 is 16 residues long.

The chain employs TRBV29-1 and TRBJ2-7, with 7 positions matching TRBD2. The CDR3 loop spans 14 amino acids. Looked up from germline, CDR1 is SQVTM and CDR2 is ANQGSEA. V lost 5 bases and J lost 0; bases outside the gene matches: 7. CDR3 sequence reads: CSVYGGTSSYEQYF. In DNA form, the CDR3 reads TGCAGCGTTTACGGGGGGACCAGCTCCTACGAGCAGTACTTC.

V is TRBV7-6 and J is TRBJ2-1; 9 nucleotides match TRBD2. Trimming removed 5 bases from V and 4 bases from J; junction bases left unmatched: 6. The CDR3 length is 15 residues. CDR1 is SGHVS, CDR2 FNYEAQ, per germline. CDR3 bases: TGTGCCAGCAGCCGGGAGGCGGGAGGGTACAATGAGCAGTTCTTC. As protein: CASSREAGGYNEQFF.

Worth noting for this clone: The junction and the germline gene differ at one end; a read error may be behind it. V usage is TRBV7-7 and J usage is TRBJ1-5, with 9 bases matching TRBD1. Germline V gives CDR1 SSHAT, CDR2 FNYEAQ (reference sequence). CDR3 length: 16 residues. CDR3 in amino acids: CASSLDRDREHQPQHF. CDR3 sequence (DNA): TGTGCTAGCAGCTTGGACCGGGACAGGGAGCATCAGCCCCAGCATTTT. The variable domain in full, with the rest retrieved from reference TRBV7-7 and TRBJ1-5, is GAGVSQSPRYKVTKRGQDVTLRCDPISSHATLYWYQQALGQGPEFLTYFNYEAQPDKSGLPSDRFSAERPEGSISTLTIQRTEQRDSAMYRCASSLDRDREHQPQHFGDGTRLSIL.

The CDR3 DNA sequence: TGTGCCAGCAGTTTTAGCCAGGGGGTGGCCTACGAGCAGTACTTC. It is translated as CASSFSQGVAYEQYF. The chain employs TRBV27 and TRBJ2-7; TRBD1 aligns across 7 bases. Germline CDR1 is MNHEY and CDR2 is SMNVEV (reference sequence). V lost 3 bases to trimming and J lost 2 bases; unmatched junction nucleotides: 7. The CDR3 is made up of 15 amino acids.

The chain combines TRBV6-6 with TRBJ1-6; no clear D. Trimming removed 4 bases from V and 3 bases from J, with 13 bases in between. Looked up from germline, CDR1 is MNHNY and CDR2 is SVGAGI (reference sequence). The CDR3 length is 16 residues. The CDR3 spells CASSLSQPGYNSPLHF. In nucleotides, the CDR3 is TGTGCCAGCAGTTTGTCTCAACCGGGCTATAATTCACCCCTCCACTTT.

In DNA, the CDR3 is TGCGCCAGCAGCCAAGATTTTGGACTAGCGGGAGTACGGAGCTCCTACAATGAGCAGTTCTTC. As protein: CASSQDFGLAGVRSSYNEQFF. V gene TRBV4-3 combines with J gene TRBJ2-1; 13 positions match TRBD2. The CDR3 totals 21 residues. The germline gives CDR1 LGHNA, CDR2 YSLEER. V lost 0 bases to trimming and J lost 0 bases; unmatched junction nucleotides: 11.

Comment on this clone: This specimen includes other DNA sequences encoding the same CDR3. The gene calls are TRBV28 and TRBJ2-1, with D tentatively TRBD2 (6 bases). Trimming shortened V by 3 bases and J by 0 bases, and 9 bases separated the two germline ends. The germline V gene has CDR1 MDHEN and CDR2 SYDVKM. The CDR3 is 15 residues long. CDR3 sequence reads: CASSFSGSSYNEQFF. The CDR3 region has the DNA TGTGCCAGCAGTTTTAGCGGAAGCTCCTACAATGAGCAGTTCTTC.

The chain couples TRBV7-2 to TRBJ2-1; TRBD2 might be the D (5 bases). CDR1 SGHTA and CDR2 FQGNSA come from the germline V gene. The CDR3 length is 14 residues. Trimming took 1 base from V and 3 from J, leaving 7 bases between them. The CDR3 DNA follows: TGTGCCAGCAGCTTAGAACTAGACTACAATGAGCAGTTCTTC. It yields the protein CASSLELDYNEQFF.

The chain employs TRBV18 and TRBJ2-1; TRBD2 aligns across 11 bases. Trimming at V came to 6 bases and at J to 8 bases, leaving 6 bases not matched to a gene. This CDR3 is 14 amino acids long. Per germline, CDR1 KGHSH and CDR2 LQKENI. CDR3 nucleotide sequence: TGTGCCAGCTCCCAGACTAGCGGGACGCATGAGCAGTTCTTC. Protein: CASSQTSGTHEQFF.

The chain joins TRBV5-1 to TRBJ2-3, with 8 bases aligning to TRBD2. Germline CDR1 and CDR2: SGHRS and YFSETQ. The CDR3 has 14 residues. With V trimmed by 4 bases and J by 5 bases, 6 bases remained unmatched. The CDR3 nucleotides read TGCGCCAGCAGCCCTGGACTAGCCCAAGATACGCAGTATTTT. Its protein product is CASSPGLAQDTQYF. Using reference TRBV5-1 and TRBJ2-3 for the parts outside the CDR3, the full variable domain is KAGVTQTPRYLIKTRGQQVTLSCSPISGHRSVSWYQQTPGQGLQFLFEYFSETQRNKGNFPGRFSGRQFSNSRSEMNVSTLELGDSALYLCASSPGLAQDTQYFGPGTRLTVL.

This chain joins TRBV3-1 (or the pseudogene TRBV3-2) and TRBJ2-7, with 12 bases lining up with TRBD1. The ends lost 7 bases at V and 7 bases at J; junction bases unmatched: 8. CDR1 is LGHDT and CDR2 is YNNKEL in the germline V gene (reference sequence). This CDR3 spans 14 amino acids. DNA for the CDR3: TGTGCCAGCACCCCGGGACAGGGGGCGCGGGAGCAGTACTTC. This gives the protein CASTPGQGAREQYF.

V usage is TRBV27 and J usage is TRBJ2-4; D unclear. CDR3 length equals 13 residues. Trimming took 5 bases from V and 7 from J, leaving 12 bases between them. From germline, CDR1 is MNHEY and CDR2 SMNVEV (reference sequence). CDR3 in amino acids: CASSLRQRNIQYF. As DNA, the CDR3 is TGTGCCAGCAGTCTAAGGCAACGGAACATTCAGTACTTC.

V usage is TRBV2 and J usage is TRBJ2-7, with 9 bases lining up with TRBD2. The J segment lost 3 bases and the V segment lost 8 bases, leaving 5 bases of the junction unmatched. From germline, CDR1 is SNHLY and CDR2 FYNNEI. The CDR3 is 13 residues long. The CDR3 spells CASYAGGGYEQYF. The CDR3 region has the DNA TGTGCCAGCTACGCGGGAGGGGGCTACGAGCAGTACTTC.

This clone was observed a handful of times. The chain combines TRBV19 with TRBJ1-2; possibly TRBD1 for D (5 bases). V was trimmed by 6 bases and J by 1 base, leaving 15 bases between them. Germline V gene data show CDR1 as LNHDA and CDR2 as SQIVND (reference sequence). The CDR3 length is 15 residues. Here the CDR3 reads CASSLREFLNYGYTF. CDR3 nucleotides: TGTGCCAGTAGCCTCAGGGAATTCCTTAACTATGGCTACACCTTC.

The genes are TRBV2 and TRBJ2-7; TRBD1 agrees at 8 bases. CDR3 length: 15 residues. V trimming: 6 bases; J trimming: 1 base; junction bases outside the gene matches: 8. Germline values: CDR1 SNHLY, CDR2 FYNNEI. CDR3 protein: CASSRDRSFSYEQYF. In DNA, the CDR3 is TGTGCCAGCAGCCGGGACAGGTCCTTTTCCTACGAGCAGTACTTC.

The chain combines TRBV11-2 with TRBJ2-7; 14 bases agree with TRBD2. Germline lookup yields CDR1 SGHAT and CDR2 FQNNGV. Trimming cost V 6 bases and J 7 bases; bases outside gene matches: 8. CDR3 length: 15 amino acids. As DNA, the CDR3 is TGTGCCAGCAGTTCCGGGACTAGCGGGAGTGATGAGCAGTACTTC. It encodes CASSSGTSGSDEQYF.

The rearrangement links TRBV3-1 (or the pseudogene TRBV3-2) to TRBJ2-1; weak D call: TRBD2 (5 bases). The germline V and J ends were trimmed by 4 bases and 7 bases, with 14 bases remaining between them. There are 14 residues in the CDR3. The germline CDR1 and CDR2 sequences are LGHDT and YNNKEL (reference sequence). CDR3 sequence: CASSPTLRGNEQFF. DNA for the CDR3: TGTGCCAGCAGCCCGACCCTTAGAGGGAATGAGCAGTTCTTC.

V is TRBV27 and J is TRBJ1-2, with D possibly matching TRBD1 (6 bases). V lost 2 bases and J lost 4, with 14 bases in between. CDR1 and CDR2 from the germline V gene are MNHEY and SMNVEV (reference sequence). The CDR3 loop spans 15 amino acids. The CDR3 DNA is TGTGCCAGCAGTTTAAGAGGAGGGGGATCCTATGGCTACACCTTC. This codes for CASSLRGGGSYGYTF.

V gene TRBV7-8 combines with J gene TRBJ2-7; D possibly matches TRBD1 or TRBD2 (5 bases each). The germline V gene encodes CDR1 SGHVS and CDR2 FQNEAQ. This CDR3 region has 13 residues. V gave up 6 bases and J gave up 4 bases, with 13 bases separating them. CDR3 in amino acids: CASSRSGTYEQYF. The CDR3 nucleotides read TGTGCCAGCAGTCGGTCGGGGACGTACGAGCAGTACTTC.

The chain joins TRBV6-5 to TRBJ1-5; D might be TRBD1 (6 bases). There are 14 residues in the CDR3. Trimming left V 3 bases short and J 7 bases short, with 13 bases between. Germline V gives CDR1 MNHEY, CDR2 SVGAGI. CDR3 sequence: CASSYIRGGQPQHF. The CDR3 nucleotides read TGTGCCAGCAGTTATATCAGGGGCGGGCAGCCCCAGCATTTT.

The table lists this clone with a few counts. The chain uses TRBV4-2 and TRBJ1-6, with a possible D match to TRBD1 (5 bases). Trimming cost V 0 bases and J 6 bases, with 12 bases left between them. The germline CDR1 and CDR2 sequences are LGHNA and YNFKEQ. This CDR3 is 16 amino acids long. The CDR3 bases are TGTGCCAGCAGCCAAGATATCCAGGGCCCTAATTCACCCCTCCACTTT. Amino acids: CASSQDIQGPNSPLHF.

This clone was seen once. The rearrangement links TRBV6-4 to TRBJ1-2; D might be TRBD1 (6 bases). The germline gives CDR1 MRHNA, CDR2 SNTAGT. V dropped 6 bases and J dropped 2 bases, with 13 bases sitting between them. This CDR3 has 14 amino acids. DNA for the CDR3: TGTGCCAGCAGAAGACAGGAGGTAAACTATGGCTACACCTTC. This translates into CASRRQEVNYGYTF.

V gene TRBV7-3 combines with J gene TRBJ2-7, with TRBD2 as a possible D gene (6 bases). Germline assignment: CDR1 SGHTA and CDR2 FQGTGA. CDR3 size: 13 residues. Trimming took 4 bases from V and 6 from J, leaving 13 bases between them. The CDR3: CASSSGLEGEQYF. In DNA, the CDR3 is TGTGCCAGCAGCTCGGGACTCGAGGGCGAGCAGTACTTC. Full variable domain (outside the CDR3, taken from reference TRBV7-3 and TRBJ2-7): GAGVSQTPSNKVTEKGKYVELRCDPISGHTALYWYRQSLGQGPEFLIYFQGTGAADDSGLPNDRFFAVRPEGSVSTLKIQRTERGDSAVYLCASSSGLEGEQYFGPGTRLTVT.

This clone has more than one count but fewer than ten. CDR3 nucleotide sequence: TGTGCCAGCAGCCAAGGCTCAGGACCTAGCAATCAGCCCCAGCATTTT. It encodes CASSQGSGPSNQPQHF. V is TRBV4-2 and J is TRBJ1-5; the D is unclear. The germline CDR1 and CDR2 sequences are LGHNA and YNFKEQ. Trimming took 1 base from V and 0 from J, leaving 10 bases between them. The CDR3 is 16 amino acids.

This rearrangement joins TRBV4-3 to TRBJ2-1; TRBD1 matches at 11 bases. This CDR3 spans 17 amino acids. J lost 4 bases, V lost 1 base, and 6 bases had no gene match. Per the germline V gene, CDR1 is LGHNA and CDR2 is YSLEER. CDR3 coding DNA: TGCGCCAGCAGCCAAGGCCTGGGACAGGGGGTGTACAATGAGCAGTTCTTC. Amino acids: CASSQGLGQGVYNEQFF.

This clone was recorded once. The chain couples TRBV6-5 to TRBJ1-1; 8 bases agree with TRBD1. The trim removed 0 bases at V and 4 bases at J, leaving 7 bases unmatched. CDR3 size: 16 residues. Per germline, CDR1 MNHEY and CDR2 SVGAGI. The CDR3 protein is CASSYSRQGLGTEAFF. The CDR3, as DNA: TGTGCCAGCAGTTACTCCCGACAGGGGTTAGGCACTGAAGCTTTCTTT.